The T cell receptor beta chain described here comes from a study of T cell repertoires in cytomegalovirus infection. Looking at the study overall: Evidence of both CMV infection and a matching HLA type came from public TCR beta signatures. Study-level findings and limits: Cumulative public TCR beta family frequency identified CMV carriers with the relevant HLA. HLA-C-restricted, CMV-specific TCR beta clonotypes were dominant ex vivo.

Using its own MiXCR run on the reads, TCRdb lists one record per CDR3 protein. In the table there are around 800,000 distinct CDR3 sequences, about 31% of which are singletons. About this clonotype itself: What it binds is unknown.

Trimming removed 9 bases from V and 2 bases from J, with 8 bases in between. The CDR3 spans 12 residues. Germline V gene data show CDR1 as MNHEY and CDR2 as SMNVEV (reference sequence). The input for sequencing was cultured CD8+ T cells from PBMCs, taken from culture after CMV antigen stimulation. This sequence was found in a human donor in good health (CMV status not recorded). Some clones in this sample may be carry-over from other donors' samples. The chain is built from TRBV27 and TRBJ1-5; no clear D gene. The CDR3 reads CASLWGNQPQHF. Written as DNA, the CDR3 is TGTGCCAGTTTATGGGGCAATCAGCCCCAGCATTTT.